These 21 T cell receptor beta chains were all obtained from the same sample, sequenced in a study of CD8+ T cells in alopecia areata. In each case, RNA was isolated and then reverse transcribed into cDNA as the sequencing template. Sequencing was performed with immunoSEQ multiplex PCR; in TCRdb, only in-frame clones are kept and a portion is missing. This table has more than 200,000 clones, roughly two thirds appearing once. This sample comprised CD4+ T cells sorted from blood, obtained at week 0. These receptors originate from a human donor with alopecia areata.

The chain couples TRBV6-5 to TRBJ1-6; D ambiguous. V shed 7 bases and J shed 7 bases, with 11 bases lying between them. This CDR3 region has 13 residues. Germline V CDR1 and CDR2: MNHEY, SVGAGI. As DNA, the CDR3 is TGTGCCAGCACCACAGACCACAATTCACCCCTCCACTTT. This sequence encodes CASTTDHNSPLHF.

This clone has more than one count but fewer than ten. The CDR3 bases are TGTGCCAGCAGTATGGGGGACTCCCAGGGTACGCAGTATTTT. Translation: CASSMGDSQGTQYF. The chain carries TRBV6-5 and TRBJ2-3, with a weak D call TRBD2 (6 bases). The CDR3 spans 14 residues. Germline V gives CDR1 MNHEY, CDR2 SVGAGI. Trimming shortened V by 5 bases and J by 8 bases, and 17 bases separated the two germline ends.

The CDR3 here is CLARANEKLFF. CDR3 coding DNA: TGCTTGGCTCGGGCTAATGAAAAACTGTTTTTT. The rearrangement joins TRBV29-1 to TRBJ1-4, with no clear D. This CDR3 spans 11 amino acids. Germline values: CDR1 SQVTM, CDR2 ANQGSEA.

This clone was detected once. V is TRBV20-1 and J is TRBJ2-1; D is uncertain. The CDR3 runs to 11 residues. CDR1 is DFQATT and CDR2 is SNEGSKA in the germline V gene (reference sequence). With 5 bases removed from V and 5 bases from J, the gap between germline ends came to 7 bases. The CDR3 bases are TGCAGTGCTTCCAACAACAATGAGCAGTTCTTC. Its translation is CSASNNNEQFF.

This chain uses TRBV25-1 with TRBJ1-6; D is possibly TRBD1 (6 bases). This CDR3 comprises 17 residues. Germline lookup yields CDR1 MGHDK and CDR2 SYGVNS. Trimming left V 6 bases short and J 4 bases short, with 19 bases between. The CDR3 sequence is CASSIGQTKPYNSPLHF. The CDR3 DNA reads as TGTGCCAGCAGCATTGGACAGACTAAACCTTATAATTCACCCCTCCACTTT. Looking up the rest from reference TRBV25-1 and TRBJ1-6 gives the full variable domain: EADIYQTPRYLVIGTGKKITLECSQTMGHDKMYWYQQDPGMELHLIHYSYGVNSTEKGDLSSESTVSRIRTEHFPLTLESARPSHTSQYLCASSIGQTKPYNSPLHFGNGTRLTVT.

The sample holds a few counts of this clone. As DNA, the CDR3 is TGTGCCAGCAGACCAATCCACACCGGGGAGCTGTTTTTT. Protein: CASRPIHTGELFF. This rearrangement joins TRBV6-5 to TRBJ2-2, with D unresolved. CDR3 size: 13 residues. Between the trimmed V and J ends, which lost 6 bases and 3 bases, there was a span of 8 bases. CDR1 is MNHEY and CDR2 is SVGAGI in the germline V gene.

The V call is TRBV2, the J call TRBJ2-1, with unresolved D. V was clipped by 7 bases and J by 5 bases, with 6 bases between them. Germline lookup yields CDR1 SNHLY and CDR2 FYNNEI. There are 11 residues in the CDR3. DNA of the CDR3: TGTGCCAGCAAACTGGACAATGAGCAGTTCTTC. Translation gives CASKLDNEQFF.

This clone was counted between two and nine times. Here the CDR3 DNA reads TGCGCCAGCAGCCTGGACCGGACAGGGACGCAGTATTTT. Encoded protein: CASSLDRTGTQYF. This chain uses TRBV5-1 with TRBJ2-3, with 8 bases aligning to TRBD1. Per germline, CDR1 SGHRS and CDR2 YFSETQ. The CDR3 is 13 amino acids. V gave up 4 bases and J gave up 9 bases; unmatched junction bases: 7.

This sequence joins TRBV29-1 and TRBJ2-7; TRBD1 agrees at 9 bases. V lost 1 base and J lost 12; bases outside the gene matches: 10. The CDR3 length is 13 residues. Per the germline V gene, CDR1 is SQVTM and CDR2 is ANQGSEA. Here the CDR3 reads CSVEASGTGSMYF. The CDR3 DNA follows: TGCAGCGTTGAAGCTTCTGGGACAGGGTCCATGTACTTC.

The chain uses TRBV5-6 and TRBJ1-1; D gene ambiguous. The CDR3 totals 14 residues. The germline V gene encodes CDR1 SGHDT and CDR2 YYEEEE. V was clipped by 2 bases and J by 0 bases, with 8 bases between them. The CDR3 nucleotides are TGTGCCAGCAGCTTTGGGCAGCTGAACACTGAAGCTTTCTTT. As protein: CASSFGQLNTEAFF.

This chain uses TRBV27 with TRBJ1-3; tentatively, D is TRBD1 (5 bases). In germline, CDR1 is MNHEY, CDR2 SMNVEV (reference sequence). V lost 6 bases and J lost 0, with 15 bases in between. There are 16 residues in the CDR3. The CDR3 region has the DNA TGTGCCAGCAGGGCCGGGACCGCAAGCTCTGGAAACACCATATATTTT. It codes for CASRAGTASSGNTIYF.

The chain recombines TRBV5-1 with TRBJ2-4; TRBD2 might be the D (5 bases). The germline CDR1 and CDR2 sequences are SGHRS and YFSETQ. Trimming left V 4 bases short and J 1 base short, with 12 bases between. The CDR3 covers 15 residues. The CDR3 sequence is CASSKNREAKNIQYF. The CDR3 coding sequence is TGCGCCAGCAGCAAAAATAGGGAGGCCAAAAACATTCAGTACTTC.

This rearrangement joins TRBV5-1 to TRBJ1-1, with D uncertain. V lost 0 bases and J lost 6, with 9 bases in between. The CDR3 runs 13 residues. Per germline, CDR1 SGHRS and CDR2 YFSETQ. The CDR3 DNA sequence: TGCGCCAGCAGCTTGGTAGAGGGTGCTGAAGCTTTCTTT. It is translated as CASSLVEGAEAFF.

Note on this clone: The junction departs from germline at one end; a sequencing error may be responsible. This chain links TRBV25-1 with TRBJ2-7, with a possible D match to TRBD1 (6 bases). CDR1 is MGHDK and CDR2 is SYGVNS in the germline V gene. This CDR3 has 14 amino acids. The CDR3 is CASSQYRAIGEQYF. DNA of the CDR3: TGTGCCAGCAGTCAATACAGGGCTATAGGCGAGCAGTACTTC.

The chain has TRBV30 and TRBJ2-1; the D gene is possibly TRBD2 (5 bases). Germline V lookup: CDR1 GTSNPN, CDR2 SVGIG (reference sequence). The germline V and J ends were trimmed by 0 bases and 6 bases, with 9 bases remaining between them. The CDR3 runs 13 residues. The CDR3 nucleotides read TGTGCCTGGAGTGTGGGCGGGCGCAATGAGCAGTTCTTC. It specifies CAWSVGGRNEQFF.

The chain employs TRBV4-2 and TRBJ2-3; weak D call: TRBD2 (6 bases). The CDR3 contains 18 residues. Between the trimmed V and J ends, which lost 0 bases and 3 bases, there was a span of 19 bases. CDR1 and CDR2 from the germline V gene are LGHNA and YNFKEQ. DNA of the CDR3: TGTGCCAGCAGCCAAGATCTACTCTCTGGAGGGGAGACAGATACGCAGTATTTT. It is translated as CASSQDLLSGGETDTQYF.

The CDR3 region has the DNA TGTGCCTGGAGTGGGACAGCGACCTTCTATGGCTACACCTTC. Residues: CAWSGTATFYGYTF. V and J are TRBV30 and TRBJ1-2; possibly TRBD1 for D (6 bases). This CDR3 is built from 14 residues. The V end was cut by 1 base, the J end by 4 bases, with 13 bases between. Germline lookup yields CDR1 GTSNPN and CDR2 SVGIG (reference sequence). The full variable domain, rest sourced from reference TRBV30 and TRBJ1-2, is SQTIHQWPATLVQPVGSPLSLECTVEGTSNPNLYWYRQAAGRGLQLLFYSVGIGQISSEVPQNLSASRPQDRQFILSSKKLLLSDSGFYLCAWSGTATFYGYTFGSGTRLTVV.

CDR3 residues: CASQKPGQGPSETQYF. In nucleotides, the CDR3 is TGTGCCAGCCAAAAACCGGGACAGGGACCTTCCGAGACCCAGTACTTC. The chain combines TRBV2 with TRBJ2-5; 9 bases map to TRBD1. V shed 8 bases, J shed 5 bases, and the junction held 15 bases outside the gene matches. Germline V gene data show CDR1 as SNHLY and CDR2 as FYNNEI. This CDR3 spans 16 amino acids.

A few counts support this clone. The J gene is TRBJ1-5, the V gene TRBV5-1; no reliable D call. CDR1 and CDR2 from the germline V gene are SGHRS and YFSETQ. The CDR3 loop spans 14 amino acids. V was pared by 1 base and J by 3 bases, with 8 bases between. The CDR3 DNA is TGCGCCAGCAGCTTGACGGGCCTCAATCAGCCCCAGCATTTT. This gives the protein CASSLTGLNQPQHF.

This clone appeared a few times. This chain connects TRBV29-1 to TRBJ2-3; D call uncertain. V lost 4 bases and J 6 bases, leaving 11 bases between the germline ends. Germline loops: CDR1 SQVTM, CDR2 ANQGSEA. The CDR3 contains 12 residues. CDR3 in amino acids: CSVVASSDTQYF. The CDR3 DNA reads as TGCAGCGTTGTGGCCAGTAGCGATACGCAGTATTTT.

This clone turned up a few times. This rearrangement joins TRBV5-1 to TRBJ2-1, with D maybe TRBD2 (6 bases). Per the germline V gene, CDR1 is SGHRS and CDR2 is YFSETQ. There are 12 residues in the CDR3. Trimming cost V 0 bases and J 10 bases, with 8 bases left between them. CDR3 DNA sequence: TGCGCCAGCAGCTTGGGGAGCGGGGAGCAGTTCTTC. Residues: CASSLGSGEQFF. Full variable domain (remainder filled in from reference TRBV5-1 and TRBJ2-1): KAGVTQTPRYLIKTRGQQVTLSCSPISGHRSVSWYQQTPGQGLQFLFEYFSETQRNKGNFPGRFSGRQFSNSRSEMNVSTLELGDSALYLCASSLGSGEQFFGPGTRLTVL.